This record looks at one TCR beta chain sequence and its context. The antigen it recognizes is unknown. No base-level quality is on record; no much larger clone is a single base apart. The data were taken from a study of blood T cell repertoires in COVID-19 (TCRdb year 2020). Turning to the overall study: Samples covering the acute and convalescent phases of COVID-19 were provided by collaborators in the United States, Italy and Spain. The material from the prospective study consisted of cDNA or gDNA derived from T cells, B-cell-depleted T cells, or PBMCs. Subjects who had been exposed to COVID-19, were actively infected with it, or had recovered from it provided the deeply sampled blood TCRbeta repertoires that made up the dataset. The repertoires were released in a freely available public database meant as a resource for research on the immune response to SARS-CoV-2. Samples came from the ongoing ImmuneRACE study (first 160 participants) plus 1,254 subjects from 6 global collaborators. Sample metadata almost always included a de-identified subject ID, COVID-19 status, age in years and sex. Where HLA class I and class II types were available, the types were taken from metadata supplied by the sample provider, not from assay-based typing.

The immunoSEQ Assay, a bias-controlled multiplex PCR, was used to amplify TCRbeta CDR3 regions from genomic DNA. Concerning the study's data processing: Nucleated cell counts per sample were estimated from amplification of reference gene primers within the assay. Sequence reads were collapsed and filtered to measure the absolute abundance of every unique TCRbeta CDR3 rearrangement. For each sample, productive Simpson clonality was calculated as the square root of Simpson's diversity index over productive rearrangements. TCRdb mirrors the immuneACCESS table, restricted to in-frame sequences. Some clones are absent from its copies; in checked studies, under half trace to an unresolved V gene, and the reason for the others is unknown. Clone size and V and J calls were adopted from that table, with D and trimming inferred from the DNA. Present in this sample are some 150,000 clones, 75% to 90% of which were seen just once. Clones ranked in the top ten supply about 5.1% of the sample.

Broader findings and caveats from the paper: The amount of clinical and demographic metadata varied by source and participant and was provided uncurated.

Each collaborating institution followed its own protocols to collect whole blood in K2EDTA tubes. For TCRbeta analysis, collaborators shipped samples as frozen whole blood, isolated PBMCs, or DNA extracted from either of those sample types. V is cut by 5 bases and J by 4 bases, and the space between the germline ends is 15 bases. From the germline V gene (reference sequence), CDR1 is SEHNR and CDR2 is FQNEAQ. From the cysteine through the phenylalanine, the CDR3 covers 15 amino acids. The sequence is cut down to CDR3 DNA, 45 bases in frame from base 1. This sequence was found in a human donor in a cohort sampled during active COVID-19. The sample consisted of peripheral blood. The chain is made from TRBV7-9 and TRBJ2-1; matching of 6 bases hints at TRBD2 as the D gene. The sequenced DNA is TGTGCCAGCAGCGGCGGGCCTAGCGTTTACAATGAGCAGTTCTTC. It specifies CASSGGPSVYNEQFF.